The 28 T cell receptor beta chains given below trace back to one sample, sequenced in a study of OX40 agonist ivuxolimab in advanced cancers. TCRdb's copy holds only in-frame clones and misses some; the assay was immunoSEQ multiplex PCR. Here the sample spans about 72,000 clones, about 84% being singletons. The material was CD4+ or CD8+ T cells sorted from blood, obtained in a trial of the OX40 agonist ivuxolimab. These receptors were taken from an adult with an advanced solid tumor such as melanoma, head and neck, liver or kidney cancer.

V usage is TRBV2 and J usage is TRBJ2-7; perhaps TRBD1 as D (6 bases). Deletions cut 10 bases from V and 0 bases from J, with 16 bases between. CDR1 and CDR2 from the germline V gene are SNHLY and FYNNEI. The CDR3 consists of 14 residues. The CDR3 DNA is TGTGCCACAGCCGGGACACTAAACTCCTACGAGCAGTACTTC. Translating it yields CATAGTLNSYEQYF.

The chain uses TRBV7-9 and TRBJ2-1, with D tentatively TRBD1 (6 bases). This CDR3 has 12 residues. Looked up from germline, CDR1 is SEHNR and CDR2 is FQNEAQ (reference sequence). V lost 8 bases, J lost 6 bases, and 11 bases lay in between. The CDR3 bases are TGTGCCAGCGAGGGGGTTGGCAATGAGCAGTTCTTC. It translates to CASEGVGNEQFF.

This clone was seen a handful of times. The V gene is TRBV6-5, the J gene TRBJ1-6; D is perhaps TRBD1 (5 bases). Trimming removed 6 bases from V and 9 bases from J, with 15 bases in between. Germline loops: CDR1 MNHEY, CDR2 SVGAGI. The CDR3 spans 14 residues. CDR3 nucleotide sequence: TGTGCCAGCAGGGAGGACACGAACACTTCACCCCTCCACTTT. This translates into CASREDTNTSPLHF.

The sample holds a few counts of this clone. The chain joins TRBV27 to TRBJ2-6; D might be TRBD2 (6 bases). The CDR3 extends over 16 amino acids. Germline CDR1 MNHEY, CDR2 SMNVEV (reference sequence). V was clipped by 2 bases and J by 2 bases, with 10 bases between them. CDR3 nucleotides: TGTGCCAGCAGTTTACCTACGGGGGCTGGGGCCAACGTCCTGACTTTC. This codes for CASSLPTGAGANVLTF.

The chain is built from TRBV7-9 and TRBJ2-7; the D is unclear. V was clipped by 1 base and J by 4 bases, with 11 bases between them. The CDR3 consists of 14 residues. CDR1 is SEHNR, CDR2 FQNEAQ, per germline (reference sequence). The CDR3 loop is CASSLDGYLYEQYF. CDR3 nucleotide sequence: TGTGCCAGCAGCTTAGATGGCTACCTATACGAGCAGTACTTC.

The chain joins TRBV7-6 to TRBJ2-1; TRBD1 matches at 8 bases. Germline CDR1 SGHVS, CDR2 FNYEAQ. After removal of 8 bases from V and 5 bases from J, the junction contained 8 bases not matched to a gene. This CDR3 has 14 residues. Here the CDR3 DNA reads TGTGCCAGCTCCCCAGGGGGCCACAACAATGAGCAGTTCTTC. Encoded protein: CASSPGGHNNEQFF. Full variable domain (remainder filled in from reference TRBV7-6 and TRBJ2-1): GAGVSQSPRYKVTKRGQDVALRCDPISGHVSLYWYRQALGQGPEFLTYFNYEAQQDKSGLPNDRFSAERPEGSISTLTIQRTEQRDSAMYRCASSPGGHNNEQFFGPGTRLTVL.

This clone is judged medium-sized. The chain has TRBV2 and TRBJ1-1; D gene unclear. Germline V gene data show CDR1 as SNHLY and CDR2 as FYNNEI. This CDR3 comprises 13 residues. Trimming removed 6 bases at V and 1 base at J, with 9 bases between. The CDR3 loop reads CASSLYSNTEAFF. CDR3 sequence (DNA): TGTGCCAGCAGCCTTTATTCGAACACTGAAGCTTTCTTT.

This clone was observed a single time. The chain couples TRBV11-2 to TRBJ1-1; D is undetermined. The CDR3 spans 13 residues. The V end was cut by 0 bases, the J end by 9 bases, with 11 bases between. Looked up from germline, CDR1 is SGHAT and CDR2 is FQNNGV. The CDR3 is CASSLDLFGQAFF. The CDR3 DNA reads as TGTGCCAGCAGCTTAGATCTTTTCGGGCAAGCTTTCTTT.

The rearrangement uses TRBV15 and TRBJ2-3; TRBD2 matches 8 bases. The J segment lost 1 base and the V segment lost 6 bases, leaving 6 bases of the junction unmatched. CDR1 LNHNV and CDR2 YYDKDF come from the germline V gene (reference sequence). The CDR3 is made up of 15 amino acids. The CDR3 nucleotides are TGTGCCACCAGTACTGGACTAGCAGGCACAGATACGCAGTATTTT. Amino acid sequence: CATSTGLAGTDTQYF. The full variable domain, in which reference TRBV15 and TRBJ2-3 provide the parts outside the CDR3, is DAMVIQNPRYQVTQFGKPVTLSCSQTLNHNVMYWYQQKSSQAPKLLFHYYDKDFNNEADTPDNFQSRRPNTSFCFLDIRSPGLGDTAMYLCATSTGLAGTDTQYFGPGTRLTVL.

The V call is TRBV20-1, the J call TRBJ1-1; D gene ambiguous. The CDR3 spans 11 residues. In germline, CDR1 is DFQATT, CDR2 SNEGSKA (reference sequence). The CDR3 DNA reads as TGCTACACGTACCAGAACACTGAAGCTTTCTTT. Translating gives CYTYQNTEAFF.

CDR3 in amino acids: CSVEFWAHYGYTF. CDR3 DNA: TGCAGCGTTGAGTTCTGGGCTCACTATGGCTACACCTTC. The gene calls are TRBV29-1 and TRBJ1-2, with unresolved D. The germline V and J ends were trimmed by 3 bases and 3 bases, with 11 bases remaining between them. The CDR3 extends over 13 amino acids. Germline V gene sequence: CDR1 SQVTM, CDR2 ANQGSEA. The whole variable domain, remainder taken from reference TRBV29-1 and TRBJ1-2, is SAVISQKPSRDICQRGTSLTIQCQVDSQVTMMFWYRQQPGQSLTLIATANQGSEATYESGFVIDKFPISRPNLTFSTLTVSNMSPEDSSIYLCSVEFWAHYGYTFGSGTRLTVV.

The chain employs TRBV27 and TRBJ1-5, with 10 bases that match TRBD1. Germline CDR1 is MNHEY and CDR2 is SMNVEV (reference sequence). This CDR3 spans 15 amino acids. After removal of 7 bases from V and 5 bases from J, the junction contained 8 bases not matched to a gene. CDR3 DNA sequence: TGTGCCAGCAAGTCTTACGGGACAGGGGATCAGCCCCAGCATTTT. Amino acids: CASKSYGTGDQPQHF.

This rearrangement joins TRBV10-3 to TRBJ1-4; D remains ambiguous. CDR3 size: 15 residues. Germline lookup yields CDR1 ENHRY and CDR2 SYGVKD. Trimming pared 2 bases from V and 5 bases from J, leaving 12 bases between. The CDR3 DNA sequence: TGTGCCATCAGTGAGACCGGCACCTTGAATGAAAAACTGTTTTTT. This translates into CAISETGTLNEKLFF.

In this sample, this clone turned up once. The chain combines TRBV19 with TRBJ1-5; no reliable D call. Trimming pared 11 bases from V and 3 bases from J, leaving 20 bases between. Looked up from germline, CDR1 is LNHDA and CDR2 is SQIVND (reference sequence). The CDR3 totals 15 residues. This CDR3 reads CAWSPRGRNNQPQHF. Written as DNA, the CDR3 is TGTGCCTGGAGTCCCCGCGGGCGTAACAATCAGCCCCAGCATTTT.

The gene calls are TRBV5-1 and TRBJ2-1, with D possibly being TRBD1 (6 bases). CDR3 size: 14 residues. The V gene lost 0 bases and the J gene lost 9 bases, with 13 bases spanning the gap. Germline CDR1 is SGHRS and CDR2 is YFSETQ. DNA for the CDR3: TGCGCCAGCAGCTTGGAACGAGGGGGTATTGAGCAGTTCTTC. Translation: CASSLERGGIEQFF. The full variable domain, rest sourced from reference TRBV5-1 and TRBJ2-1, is KAGVTQTPRYLIKTRGQQVTLSCSPISGHRSVSWYQQTPGQGLQFLFEYFSETQRNKGNFPGRFSGRQFSNSRSEMNVSTLELGDSALYLCASSLERGGIEQFFGPGTRLTVL.

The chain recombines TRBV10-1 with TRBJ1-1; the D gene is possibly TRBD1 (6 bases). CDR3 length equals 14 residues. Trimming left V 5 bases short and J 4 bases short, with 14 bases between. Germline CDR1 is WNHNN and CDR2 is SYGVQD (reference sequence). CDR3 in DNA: TGCGCCAGCAGTCGGGACACGCGGGGCACTGAAGCTTTCTTT. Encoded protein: CASSRDTRGTEAFF.

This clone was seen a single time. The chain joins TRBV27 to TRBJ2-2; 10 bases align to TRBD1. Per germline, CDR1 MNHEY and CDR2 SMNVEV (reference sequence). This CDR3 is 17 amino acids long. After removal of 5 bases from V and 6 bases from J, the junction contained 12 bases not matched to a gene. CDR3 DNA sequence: TGTGCCAGCAGTCTACGGACAGGGGGGGTCCTATCCGGGGAGCTGTTTTTT. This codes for CASSLRTGGVLSGELFF.

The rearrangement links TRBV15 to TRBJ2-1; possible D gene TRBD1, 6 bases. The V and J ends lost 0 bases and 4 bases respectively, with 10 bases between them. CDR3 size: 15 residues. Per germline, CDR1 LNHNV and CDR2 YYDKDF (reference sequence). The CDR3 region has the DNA TGTGCCACCAGCAGAGAAAGACAGGAGTACAATGAGCAGTTCTTC. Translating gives CATSRERQEYNEQFF.

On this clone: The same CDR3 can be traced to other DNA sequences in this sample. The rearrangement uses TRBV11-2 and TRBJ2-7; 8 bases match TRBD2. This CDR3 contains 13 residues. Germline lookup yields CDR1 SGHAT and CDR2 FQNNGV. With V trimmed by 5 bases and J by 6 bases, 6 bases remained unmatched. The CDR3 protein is CASSQTSVGEQYF. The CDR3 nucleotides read TGTGCCAGCAGCCAGACTAGCGTAGGCGAGCAGTACTTC.

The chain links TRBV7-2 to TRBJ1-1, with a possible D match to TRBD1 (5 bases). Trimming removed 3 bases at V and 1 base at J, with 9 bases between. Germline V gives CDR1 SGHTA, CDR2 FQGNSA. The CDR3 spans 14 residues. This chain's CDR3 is CASSFQGRNTEAFF. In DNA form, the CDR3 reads TGTGCCAGCAGCTTTCAGGGCAGGAACACTGAAGCTTTCTTT.

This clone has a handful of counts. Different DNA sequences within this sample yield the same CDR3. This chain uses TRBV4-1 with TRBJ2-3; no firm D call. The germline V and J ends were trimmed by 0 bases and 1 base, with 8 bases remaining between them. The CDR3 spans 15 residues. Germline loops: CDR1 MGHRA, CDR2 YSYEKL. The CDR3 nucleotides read TGCGCCAGCAGCCAAGATCGTGAGGGCACAGATACGCAGTATTTT. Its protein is CASSQDREGTDTQYF.

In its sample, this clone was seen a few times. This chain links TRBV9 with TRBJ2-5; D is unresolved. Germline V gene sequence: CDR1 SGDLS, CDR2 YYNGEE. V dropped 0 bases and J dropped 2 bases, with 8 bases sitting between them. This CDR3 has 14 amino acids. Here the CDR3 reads CASSVGILQETQYF. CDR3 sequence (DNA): TGTGCCAGCAGCGTAGGAATCCTTCAAGAGACCCAGTACTTC.

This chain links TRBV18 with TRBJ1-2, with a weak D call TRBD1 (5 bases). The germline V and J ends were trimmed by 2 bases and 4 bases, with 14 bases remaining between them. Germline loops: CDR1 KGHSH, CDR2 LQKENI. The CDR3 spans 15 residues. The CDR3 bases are TGTGCCAGCTCACCATCGGCAGGGAAAGTCTATGGCTACACCTTC. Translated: CASSPSAGKVYGYTF.

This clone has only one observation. The CDR3 DNA reads as TGTGCCAGCAGCGTCCCCGGGAACACTGAAGCTTTCTTT. Amino acids: CASSVPGNTEAFF. V and J are TRBV9 and TRBJ1-1; no reliable D call. This CDR3 is built from 13 residues. Trimming took off 2 bases at V and 1 base at J, with 6 bases between the two ends. CDR1 SGDLS and CDR2 YYNGEE come from the germline V gene.

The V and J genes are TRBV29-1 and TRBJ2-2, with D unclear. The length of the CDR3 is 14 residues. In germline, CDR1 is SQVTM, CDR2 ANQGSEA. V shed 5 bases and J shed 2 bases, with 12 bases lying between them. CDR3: CSVNSETNTGELFF. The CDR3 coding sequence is TGCAGCGTTAACTCCGAGACTAACACCGGGGAGCTGTTTTTT.

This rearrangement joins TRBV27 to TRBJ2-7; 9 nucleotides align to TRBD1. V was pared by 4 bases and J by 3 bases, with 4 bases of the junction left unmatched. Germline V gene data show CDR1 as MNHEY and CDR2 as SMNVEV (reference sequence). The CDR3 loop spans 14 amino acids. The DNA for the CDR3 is TGTGCCAGCAGTTGGGGACAGGGTTTCTACGAGCAGTACTTC. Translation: CASSWGQGFYEQYF.

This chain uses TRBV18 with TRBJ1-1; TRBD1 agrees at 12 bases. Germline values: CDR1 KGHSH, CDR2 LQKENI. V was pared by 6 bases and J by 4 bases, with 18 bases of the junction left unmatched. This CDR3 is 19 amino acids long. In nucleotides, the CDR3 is TGTGCCAGCTCCCCAAGAAGGGACAGGGGGCGAGGAAGCCCCACTGAAGCTTTCTTT. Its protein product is CASSPRRDRGRGSPTEAFF.

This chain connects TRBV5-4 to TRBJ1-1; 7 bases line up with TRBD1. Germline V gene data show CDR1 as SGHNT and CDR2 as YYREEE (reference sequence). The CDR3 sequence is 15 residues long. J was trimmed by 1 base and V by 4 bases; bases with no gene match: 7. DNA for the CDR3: TGTGCCAGCAGCCAAGCTGGGACAGCGAACACTGAAGCTTTCTTT. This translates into CASSQAGTANTEAFF.